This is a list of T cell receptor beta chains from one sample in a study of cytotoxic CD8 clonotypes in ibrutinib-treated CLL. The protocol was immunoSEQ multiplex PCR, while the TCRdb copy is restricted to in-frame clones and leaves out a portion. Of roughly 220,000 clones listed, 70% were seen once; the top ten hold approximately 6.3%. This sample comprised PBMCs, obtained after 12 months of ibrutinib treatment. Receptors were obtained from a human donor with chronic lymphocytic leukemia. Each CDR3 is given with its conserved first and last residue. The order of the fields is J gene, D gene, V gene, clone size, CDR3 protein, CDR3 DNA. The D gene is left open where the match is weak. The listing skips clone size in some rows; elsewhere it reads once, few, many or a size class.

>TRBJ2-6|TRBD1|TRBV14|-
CAARQGAGANVLTF
TGTGCCGCCAGACAGGGGGCTGGGGCCAACGTCCTGACTTTC
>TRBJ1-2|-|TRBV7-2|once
CASSLDRANFGYTF
TGTGCCAGCAGCTTAGACAGGGCAAATTTTGGCTACACCTTC
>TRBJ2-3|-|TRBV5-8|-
CASSRELPAQYF
TGTGCCAGCAGCCGGGAGTTGCCCGCGCAGTATTTT
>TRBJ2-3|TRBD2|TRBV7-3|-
CASTSWEGDTQYF
TGTGCCAGCACCTCGTGGGAGGGGGATACGCAGTATTTT
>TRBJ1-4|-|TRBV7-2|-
CASSLGAEEKLFF
TGTGCCAGCAGCTTGGGGGCAGAGGAAAAACTGTTTTTT
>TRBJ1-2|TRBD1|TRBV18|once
CASSMDRGNYGYTF
TGTGCCAGCTCAATGGACAGGGGAAACTATGGCTACACCTTC
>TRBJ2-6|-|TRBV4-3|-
CASSQDPQGYSGANVLTF
TGCGCCAGCAGCCAAGATCCTCAAGGATACTCTGGGGCCAACGTCCTGACTTTC
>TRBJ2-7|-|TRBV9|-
CASSVSGTTYEQYF
TGTGCCAGTTCTGTGAGCGGAACGACCTACGAGCAGTACTTC
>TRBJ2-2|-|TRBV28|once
CASSLASPTGELFF
TGTGCCAGCAGTTTAGCTAGCCCCACCGGGGAGCTGTTTTTT
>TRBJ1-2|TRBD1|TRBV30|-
CAWSRQGSESYTF
TGTGCCTGGAGCCGACAGGGATCGGAGAGCTACACCTTC
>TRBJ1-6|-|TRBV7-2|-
CASSRQSSYNSPLHF
TGTGCCAGCAGCAGACAGAGCTCCTATAATTCACCCCTCCACTTT
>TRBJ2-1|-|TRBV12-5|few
CASAPDPSYNEQFF
TGTGCTAGTGCCCCCGACCCCTCCTACAATGAGCAGTTCTTC
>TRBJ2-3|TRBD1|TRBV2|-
CASSSGTAASSTDTQYF
TGTGCCAGCAGCTCCGGGACAGCGGCGTCTAGCACAGATACGCAGTATTTT
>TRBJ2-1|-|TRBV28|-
CASSLTGFSYNEQFF
TGTGCCAGCAGTTTAACGGGCTTCTCCTACAATGAGCAGTTCTTC
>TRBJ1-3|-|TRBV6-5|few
CASRIPGLKGNTIYF
TGTGCCAGCAGGATTCCGGGACTAAAGGGAAACACCATATATTTT
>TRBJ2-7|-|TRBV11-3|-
CASSLGGDYEQYF
TGTGCCAGCAGCTTAGGGGGGGATTACGAGCAGTACTTC
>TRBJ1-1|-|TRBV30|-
CAWSVVPNTEAFF
TGTGCCTGGAGTGTTGTCCCGAACACTGAAGCTTTCTTT
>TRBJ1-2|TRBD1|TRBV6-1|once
CASRDGTGANYGYTF
TGTGCCAGCAGGGATGGGACAGGGGCTAACTATGGCTACACCTTC
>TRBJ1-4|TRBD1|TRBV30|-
CAWRTGENRNEKLFF
TGTGCCTGGAGGACAGGGGAAAATAGGAATGAAAAACTGTTTTTT
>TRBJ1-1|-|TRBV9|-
CASSPRGRDGVTEAFF
TGTGCCAGCAGCCCTAGGGGCAGGGACGGGGTCACTGAAGCTTTCTTT
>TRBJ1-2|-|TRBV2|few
CASSEGGVGYTF
TGTGCCAGCAGTGAAGGAGGGGTTGGCTACACCTTC
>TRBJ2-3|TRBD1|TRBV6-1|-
CASGKQGARDTQYF
TGTGCCAGCGGAAAACAGGGGGCCAGAGATACGCAGTATTTT
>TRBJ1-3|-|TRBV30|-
CAWSVLWLSGNTIYF
TGTGCCTGGAGTGTACTGTGGCTCTCTGGAAACACCATATATTTT
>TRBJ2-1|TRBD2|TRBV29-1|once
CSGKSGGIGNEQFF
TGCAGCGGGAAAAGCGGGGGTATCGGGAATGAGCAGTTCTTC
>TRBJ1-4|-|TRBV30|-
CAWSLLSTNEKLFF
TGTGCCTGGAGCCTTCTTTCAACTAATGAAAAACTGTTTTTT
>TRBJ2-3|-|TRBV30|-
CAWSVGGHADTQYF
TGTGCCTGGAGTGTAGGGGGGCACGCAGATACGCAGTATTTT
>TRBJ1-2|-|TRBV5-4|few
CASSSGHSNYGYTF
TGTGCCAGCAGCTCGGGACACTCAAACTATGGCTACACCTTC
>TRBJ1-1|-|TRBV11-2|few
CASSNHRATEAFF
TGTGCCAGCAGCAATCACAGGGCCACTGAAGCTTTCTTT
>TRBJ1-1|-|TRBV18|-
CASSQGENTEAFF
TGTGCCAGCTCACAAGGGGAGAACACTGAAGCTTTCTTT
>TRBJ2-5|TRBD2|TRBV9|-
CASSVGPSGAQETQYF
TGTGCCAGCAGCGTAGGGCCCAGCGGGGCTCAAGAGACCCAGTACTTC
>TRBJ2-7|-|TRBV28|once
CASSLRGPPSYEQYF
TGTGCCAGCAGTTTACGGGGGCCTCCCTCCTACGAGCAGTACTTC
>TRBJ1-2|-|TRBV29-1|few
CSVVRRGGYGYTF
TGCAGCGTTGTAAGAAGAGGGGGCTATGGCTACACCTTC
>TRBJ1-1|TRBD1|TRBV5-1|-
CASSPGQGVFTEAFF
TGCGCCAGCAGCCCGGGACAGGGGGTTTTCACTGAAGCTTTCTTT
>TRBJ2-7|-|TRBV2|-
CASSLYSYEQYF
TGTGCCAGCAGTTTATATTCCTACGAGCAGTACTTC
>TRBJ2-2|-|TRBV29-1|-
CSVVTGTNTGELFF
TGCAGCGTTGTCACAGGGACCAACACCGGGGAGCTGTTTTTT
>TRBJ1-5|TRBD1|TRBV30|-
CAWTGQSNQPQHF
TGTGCCTGGACGGGACAGAGCAATCAGCCCCAGCATTTT
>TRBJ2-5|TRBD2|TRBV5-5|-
CASRPGLAGSTTQYF
TGTGCCAGCCGGCCGGGACTAGCGGGTTCTACGACCCAGTACTTC
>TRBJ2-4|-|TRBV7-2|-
CASSLLVGVAKNIQYF
TGTGCCAGCAGCTTATTAGTCGGGGTAGCCAAAAACATTCAGTACTTC
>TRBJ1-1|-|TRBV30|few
CAWRVGIRAFF
TGTGCCTGGAGGGTGGGGATTCGGGCTTTCTTT